The 22 T cell receptor beta chains below come from one sample, sequenced in a study of T cells in Graves' hyperthyroidism and ophthalmopathy. The TCR beta CDR3 regions underwent amplification using RNA transcripts as the source. The HTBI primer set was used in a first-round RT-PCR of the TCR CDR3. Each CDR3 protein gets one entry after TCRdb re-called the multiplex PCR reads with MiXCR. Here the sample spans some 200,000 distinct CDR3 sequences, about a sixth being singletons. Sequencing was performed on blood. Receptors originate from a woman in her forties or fifties with Graves' hyperthyroidism.

In its sample, this clonotype was seen a few times. V is TRBV20-1 and J is TRBJ1-3; weak D call: TRBD1 (5 bases). The germline gives CDR1 DFQATT, CDR2 SNEGSKA (reference sequence). The CDR3 runs to 14 residues. Trimming took off 4 bases at V and 0 bases at J, with 10 bases between the two ends. CDR3 nucleotide sequence: TGCAGTGCTACTGGGGCCGTCTCTGGAAACACCATATATTTT. It specifies CSATGAVSGNTIYF.

The V and J genes are TRBV5-1 and TRBJ2-1; 10 bases map to TRBD1. CDR3 length: 15 amino acids. The V and J ends lost 3 bases and 5 bases, in that order; junction bases with no gene match: 5. Germline values: CDR1 SGHRS, CDR2 YFSETQ. CDR3 nucleotides: TGCGCCAGCAGCTCGACAGGGGGCCGTAACAATGAGCAGTTCTTC. Protein sequence: CASSSTGGRNNEQFF.

This clonotype occurred many times. The chain employs TRBV29-1 and TRBJ2-7; 8 nucleotides match TRBD1. With 3 bases clipped from V and 2 bases from J, the junction kept 3 bases outside the gene matches. CDR3 length: 13 amino acids. Per the germline V gene, CDR1 is SQVTM and CDR2 is ANQGSEA. This CDR3 reads CSVERTGTYEQYF. DNA of the CDR3: TGCAGCGTTGAGAGGACAGGGACCTACGAGCAGTACTTC.

This clonotype was seen more than once but under ten times. Here the CDR3 reads CASSPRAMNEQFF. The CDR3 coding sequence is TGTGCCAGCAGCCCCCGGGCTATGAATGAGCAGTTCTTC. V usage is TRBV14 and J usage is TRBJ2-1; no reliable D call. Germline lookup yields CDR1 SGHDN and CDR2 FVKESK. With 4 bases removed from V and 7 bases from J, the gap between germline ends came to 11 bases. This CDR3 contains 13 residues.

The chain joins TRBV11-2 to TRBJ1-2; 8 bases line up with TRBD1. Germline CDR1 is SGHAT and CDR2 is FQNNGV. V lost 2 bases, J lost 6 bases, and 2 bases stayed unmatched. The CDR3 loop spans 13 amino acids. CDR3 nucleotides: TGTGCCAGCAGCTTATCAGGGGGCAATGGCTACACCTTC. It specifies CASSLSGGNGYTF.

This clonotype was seen at least ten times. The chain uses TRBV7-3 and TRBJ2-3, with D uncertain. The CDR3 consists of 13 residues. The germline CDR1 and CDR2 sequences are SGHTA and FQGTGA. V was pared by 5 bases and J by 6 bases, with 12 bases between. CDR3 residues: CASSDPPTDTQYF. DNA for the CDR3: TGTGCCAGCAGCGACCCACCGACGGATACGCAGTATTTT.

This clonotype was counted many times. This chain connects TRBV13 to TRBJ1-6; D is unresolved. V dropped 1 base and J dropped 14 bases, with 12 bases sitting between them. Germline V gene sequence: CDR1 PRHDT, CDR2 FYEKMQ (reference sequence). The CDR3 covers 13 residues. CDR3 in DNA: TGTGCCAGCAGCTTAGAACCGGATTTAGCCCTCCACTTT. Protein product: CASSLEPDLALHF.

CDR3 loop: CASGGQFAETQYF. In nucleotides, the CDR3 is TGCGCCAGCGGGGGACAGTTTGCGGAGACCCAGTACTTC. The rearrangement links TRBV10-2 to TRBJ2-5; 7 bases align to TRBD1. The germline CDR1 and CDR2 sequences are WSHSY and SAAADI. Trimming at V came to 8 bases and at J to 5 bases, leaving 8 bases not matched to a gene. CDR3 length: 13 amino acids.

This chain uses TRBV11-2 with TRBJ2-5; 11 bases are a match to TRBD2. Per germline, CDR1 SGHAT and CDR2 FQNNGV. The CDR3 extends over 15 amino acids. The trim removed 5 bases at V and 2 bases at J, leaving 4 bases unmatched. The CDR3 bases are TGTGCCAGCAGCCGACTAGCGGGACTACAAGAGACCCAGTACTTC. This sequence encodes CASSRLAGLQETQYF.

The chain has TRBV27 and TRBJ1-1, with TRBD1 matching over 11 bases. The CDR3 covers 15 residues. V lost 4 bases, J lost 5 bases, and 6 bases stayed unmatched. Looked up from germline, CDR1 is MNHEY and CDR2 is SMNVEV (reference sequence). As DNA, the CDR3 is TGTGCCAGCAGTTGGGGGACAGGGGGAGAGACTGAAGCTTTCTTT. It encodes CASSWGTGGETEAFF.

This clonotype was counted a few times. The rearrangement uses TRBV9 and TRBJ1-4, with 8 bases that match TRBD1. Unmatched junction bases numbered 5, after V lost 0 bases and J lost 7 bases. In germline, CDR1 is SGDLS, CDR2 YYNGEE. There are 15 residues in the CDR3. CDR3 sequence (DNA): TGTGCCAGCAGCGTAGCTGGGACAGGATTTGAAAAACTGTTTTTT. Protein sequence: CASSVAGTGFEKLFF.

As concerns this clonotype: This clone may be a read error of a much larger clone one base away. The J gene is TRBJ2-3, the V gene TRBV10-3; no clear D gene. Matching the DNA end better, TRBJ1-5 makes the J call doubtful. Germline CDR1 and CDR2: ENHRY and SYGVKD. CDR3 length: 16 amino acids. The CDR3 nucleotides read TGTGCCATCAGTGAGTCGCTGGCCCAAAGCACAGATACGCAGCATTTT. Its protein is CAISESLAQSTDTQHF.

This clonotype was recorded many times. The chain uses TRBV29-1 and TRBJ2-1; 14 nucleotides agree with TRBD2. CDR1 SQVTM and CDR2 ANQGSEA come from the germline V gene. After removal of 5 bases from V and 8 bases from J, the junction contained 8 bases not matched to a gene. CDR3 length: 15 amino acids. This CDR3 is CSVTGTSGRADEQFF. The CDR3 DNA follows: TGCAGCGTTACCGGGACTAGCGGGAGAGCGGATGAGCAGTTCTTC.

This clonotype was detected many times. This chain uses TRBV28 with TRBJ2-7, with D hard to call. The V end lost 5 bases, the J end lost 0 bases, and 14 bases lay between the germline ends. Germline V gene data show CDR1 as MDHEN and CDR2 as SYDVKM. The CDR3 extends over 15 amino acids. The CDR3 here is CASSPPGLLSYEQYF. In DNA, the CDR3 is TGTGCCAGCAGTCCCCCTGGGCTACTCTCCTACGAGCAGTACTTC.

The chain links TRBV6-2 or TRBV6-3 to TRBJ2-7, with 7 bases aligning to TRBD2. CDR1 and CDR2 (germline): MNHEY, SVGEGT. The length of the CDR3 is 15 residues. J lost 6 bases, V lost 7 bases, and 15 bases had no gene match. The CDR3: CASKGLVSGHSEQYF. CDR3 in DNA: TGTGCCAGCAAAGGACTAGTTTCGGGTCACTCCGAGCAGTACTTC.

This clonotype came up many times. J is TRBJ2-7 and V is TRBV20-1, with 7 bases fitting TRBD2. The CDR3 extends over 14 amino acids. Germline V CDR1 and CDR2: DFQATT, SNEGSKA (reference sequence). V lost 0 bases, J lost 5 bases, and 7 bases stayed unmatched. CDR3 in amino acids: CSAREGGGADEQYF. The DNA for the CDR3 is TGCAGTGCTAGAGAGGGCGGGGGAGCAGACGAGCAGTACTTC.

CDR3 in amino acids: CASSLPSVGVYEQYF. The CDR3 bases are TGTGCCAGCAGCCTCCCGTCCGTGGGAGTATACGAGCAGTACTTC. The V call is TRBV28, the J call TRBJ2-7, with D possibly being TRBD2 (5 bases). Deletions cut 6 bases from V and 4 bases from J, with 19 bases between. The CDR3 has 15 residues. CDR1 is MDHEN and CDR2 is SYDVKM in the germline V gene.

The chain joins TRBV5-1 to TRBJ2-1, with 9 positions matching TRBD2. V was clipped by 0 bases and J by 4 bases; unmatched bases: 8. The CDR3 has 17 residues. The germline V gene encodes CDR1 SGHRS and CDR2 YFSETQ. The CDR3 loop reads CASSLDSRLAVYNEQFF. CDR3 nucleotide sequence: TGCGCCAGCAGCTTGGACTCCAGACTAGCGGTATACAATGAGCAGTTCTTC.

This clonotype showed up just a few times. The chain employs TRBV27 and TRBJ1-2; D uncertain. The CDR3 sequence is 15 residues long. V gave up 6 bases and J gave up 2 bases, with 16 bases separating them. Germline V gene sequence: CDR1 MNHEY, CDR2 SMNVEV (reference sequence). The DNA of the CDR3 is TGTGCCAGCAGCCCTCGGGATTCGCTGAACTATGGCTACACCTTC. This translates into CASSPRDSLNYGYTF.

This clonotype was seen ten or more times. CDR3 residues: CASSLASSGSFHEQFF. Here the CDR3 DNA reads TGCGCCAGCAGCTTGGCCTCAAGCGGGAGTTTCCATGAGCAGTTCTTC. The rearrangement uses TRBV5-1 and TRBJ2-1, with 8 bases aligning to TRBD2. The length of the CDR3 is 16 residues. Looked up from germline, CDR1 is SGHRS and CDR2 is YFSETQ. V lost 0 bases, J lost 8 bases, and 10 bases stayed unmatched.

This clonotype was recorded many times. The V gene is TRBV28, the J gene TRBJ1-1; D may be TRBD1 (6 bases). The CDR3 is 13 amino acids. V lost 6 bases to trimming and J lost 11 bases, with 19 bases between them. The germline CDR1 and CDR2 sequences are MDHEN and SYDVKM. The CDR3 bases are TGTGCCAGCAGAATCGCCAGGGGACATGTCGCTTTCTTT. Its protein product is CASRIARGHVAFF.

The V gene is TRBV29-1, the J gene TRBJ2-3, with TRBD2 matching 11 bases. J lost 4 bases, V lost 7 bases, and 7 bases had no gene match. The CDR3 extends over 14 amino acids. Germline values: CDR1 SQVTM, CDR2 ANQGSEA. Here the CDR3 DNA reads TGCAGCGCGCTAGCGGGAGGTTTGTCAGATACGCAGTATTTT. Protein: CSALAGGLSDTQYF.